The clone carrying this TCR beta chain was seen a few times. The antigen is undetermined. TCRdb processed the 5' RACE reads anew with MiXCR; each CDR3 protein has one entry. The repertoire holds under 200,000 distinct CDR3 sequences, with approximately 10% as singletons. The sample comes from a study of T-cell memory formation after mild COVID-19. Whole-study context: There were largely donor-specific TCR clusters.

Trimming took 5 bases from V and 2 from J; bases not matched to a gene: 4. Germline assignment: CDR1 SGHRS and CDR2 YFSETQ. There are 15 residues in the CDR3. Whole-study findings and limits: The main location of contracting CD4+ clones was CM and EM, and that of contracting CD8+ clones was EMRA. That cross-reactive memory joined was suggested by some responding clones appearing in pre-infection memory. Researchers could not confirm that second-wave clones peaking on day 37 targeted SARS-CoV-2.

The source material was PBMCs or a T cell subset sorted from them (not recorded which). This chain uses TRBV5-1 with TRBJ2-6, with TRBD1 matching over 7 bases. This TCR derives from a man between 18 and 29 years old who had mild COVID-19 (a few samples of this study predate the infection). Cell type and time point are not known. The CDR3 loop reads CASSWTGPGANVLTF. The DNA of the CDR3 is TGCGCCAGCAGTTGGACAGGCCCTGGGGCCAACGTCCTGACTTTC.